This T cell receptor beta chain comes out of a study of CD8 T cells in Susac syndrome. It was with random hexamers that about 0.45 to 1 ug RNA was reverse transcribed. TCRdb passed the immunoSEQ multiplex PCR reads through MiXCR, listing each CDR3 protein once. The table has tens of thousands of distinct CDR3 sequences, roughly 94% seen once. The CDR3 runs 11 residues. Germline loops: CDR1 LNHDA, CDR2 SQIVND (reference sequence). V lost 10 bases, J lost 0 bases, and 7 bases lay in between. The rearrangement uses TRBV19 and TRBJ2-7; D is unresolved. Sequences were obtained from CD8+ T cells from PBMCs. The clonotype comes from a human donor in good health. Written as DNA, the CDR3 is TGTGCCACGAGGAGCTCCTACGAGCAGTACTTC. This gives the protein CATRSSYEQYF.